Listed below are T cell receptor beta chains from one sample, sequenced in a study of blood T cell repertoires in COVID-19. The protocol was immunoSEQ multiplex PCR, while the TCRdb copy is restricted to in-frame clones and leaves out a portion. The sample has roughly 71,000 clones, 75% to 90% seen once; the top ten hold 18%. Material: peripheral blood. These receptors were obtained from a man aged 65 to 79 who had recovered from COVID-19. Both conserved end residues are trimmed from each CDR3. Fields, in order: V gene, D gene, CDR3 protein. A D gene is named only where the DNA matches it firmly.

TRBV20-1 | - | SASYRGGAGGYT
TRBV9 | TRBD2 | ASSVARSGGTDEQY
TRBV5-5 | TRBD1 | ASSLGKTGGIIEKLF
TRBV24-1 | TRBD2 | ATSDSSGRGGEQF
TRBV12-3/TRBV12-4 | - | ASSFGDLGTQY
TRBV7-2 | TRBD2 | ASSLNQAGEQETQY
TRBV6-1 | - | ASTRDRYTEAF
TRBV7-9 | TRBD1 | ASSLDRNYHNSPLH
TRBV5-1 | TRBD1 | ASTTGPSSYEQY
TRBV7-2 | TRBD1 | ASSLAGTGNYNEQF
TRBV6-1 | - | ASSETDSHPGAF
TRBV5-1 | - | ASSSGTGETDTQY
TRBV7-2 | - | ASSSFPGSRIEKLF
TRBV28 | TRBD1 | ASSFFGQVILSNQPQH
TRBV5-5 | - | ASSPRGATGELF
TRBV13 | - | ASSPRTTSTDTQY
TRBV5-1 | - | ASSPAGWTEAF
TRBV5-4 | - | ASSLDARGHATG
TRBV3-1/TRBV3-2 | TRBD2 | ASSLRRTSGSAGELF
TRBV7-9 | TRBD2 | ASSSGLAVYEQY
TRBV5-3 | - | ARSLARRAVSLYSPLH
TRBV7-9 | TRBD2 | ASSLEREGQF
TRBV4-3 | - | ASSQGLQDTDTQY
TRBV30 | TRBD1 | AWSTGERQPQH
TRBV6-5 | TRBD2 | ASSYRGGVAGEEQY
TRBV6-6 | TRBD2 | ASSPSLTSGIWYEQY
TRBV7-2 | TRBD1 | ASSMGQGTSPLH
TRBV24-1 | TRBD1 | ATSDSRQGETEVTF
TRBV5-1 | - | ASSLDSKNTEAF
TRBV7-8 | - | ASSYLPRSLNSPLH
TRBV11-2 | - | ASSLTVNSGNTIY
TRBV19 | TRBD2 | ASSMGWGLAGGPINTGELF
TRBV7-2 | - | ASRPGDQETQY
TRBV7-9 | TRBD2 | ASSFLTGGETQY
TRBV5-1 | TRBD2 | ASSLGLAGETDTQY
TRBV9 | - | ASSETPGSPLH
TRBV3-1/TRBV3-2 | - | ASRPTGCSEQF
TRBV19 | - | ASSIAERYGYT
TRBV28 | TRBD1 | ASSIRLDRGYSNQPQH
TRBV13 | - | ASSPPRGTGGYT
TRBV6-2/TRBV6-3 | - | ASSKHPHPSEQY
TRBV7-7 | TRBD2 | ASSPLGLATGELF
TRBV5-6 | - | ASSLNRVELEKLF
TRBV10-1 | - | ASSAGRDTDTQY
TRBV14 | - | ASAIGPATDTQY
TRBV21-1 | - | ASSKLGQDYEQY